The rows below give T cell receptor beta chains drawn from one sample of a study of cytomegalovirus exposure and HLA in healthy donors. TCRdb's table, derived via immunoSEQ multiplex PCR, lists solely in-frame clones and lacks some. This sample yields 60,000 to 90,000 clones, of which roughly 88% are seen a single time; under 20% belongs to the top ten. Input material: PBMCs. The origin of the receptors is a man between 65 and 79 years old in good health and CMV-seropositive. Both conserved end residues are part of each CDR3. D genes are given only for firm matches. The size entry is marked missing in some rows and otherwise reads once, few, many or a size class.

clone_size j_call v_call d_call cdr3_nt cdr3_aa
. TRBJ1-5 TRBV5-4 TRBD1 TGTGCCAGCGGGAGAGACAGGGGGCTGAACGATAGCAATCAGCCCCAGCATTTT CASGRDRGLNDSNQPQHF
. TRBJ2-7 TRBV7-8 TRBD2 TGTGCCAGCAGCCCGGGGGGACTAGCCTACGAGCAGTACTTC CASSPGGLAYEQYF
. TRBJ2-1 TRBV29-1 TRBD2 TGCAGCGTTGTCCGGGGCGGGAGGGCCGGTACGGATGAGCAGTTCTTC CSVVRGGRAGTDEQFF
. TRBJ2-3 TRBV5-4 . TGTGCCAGCAGCCCTTGGCAGGGATCCGATACGCAGTATTTT CASSPWQGSDTQYF
. TRBJ2-1 TRBV4-3 TRBD1 TGCGCCAGCAGCTCGGGACAGGGGGCGGGCAATGAGCAGTTCTTC CASSSGQGAGNEQFF
few TRBJ2-3 TRBV12-2 . TGTGCAAGTCGCTTACGAGCGGGAGACCCCACAGATACGCAGTATTTT CASRLRAGDPTDTQYF
once TRBJ1-1 TRBV7-9 TRBD1 TGTGCCAGCAGCTTAGGACAGGGGCGAAACAAAGCTTTCTTT CASSLGQGRNKAFF
. TRBJ2-5 TRBV5-1 TRBD2 TGCGCCAGCAGCGGGGGTGGTAGCGGGGAAACCCAGTACTTC CASSGGGSGETQYF
. TRBJ1-2 TRBV20-1 . TGCAGTAGTTATCCGGGGGGCTACACCTTC CSSYPGGYTF
. TRBJ2-1 TRBV4-3 TRBD2 TGCGCCAGCAGCCGGACTAGCGGGGGGTCAAACTCCTACAATGAGCAGTTCTTC CASSRTSGGSNSYNEQFF
. TRBJ2-2 TRBV7-2 TRBD1 TGTGCCAGCAGCTTAGAAAAGGGGGCGCGAACCGGGGAGCTGTTTTTT CASSLEKGARTGELFF
. TRBJ2-2 TRBV10-3 TRBD1 TGTGCCACCACGGACAGGGACACCGGGGAGCTGTTTTTT CATTDRDTGELFF
. TRBJ1-2 TRBV5-1 . TGCGCCAGCAGCTTAAGTACCCTAAACTATGGCTACACCTTC CASSLSTLNYGYTF
. TRBJ2-2 TRBV6-6 . TGTGCCAGCAGTCAACTCGGGGGAGCCACCGGGGAGCTGTTTTTT CASSQLGGATGELFF
. TRBJ2-7 TRBV29-1 . TGCAGCGTAGCCGGGACCTACGAGCAGTACTTC CSVAGTYEQYF
. TRBJ2-1 TRBV5-1 . TGCGCCAGCAGCCCGGGGGGCCAATACAATGAGCAGTTCTTC CASSPGGQYNEQFF
. TRBJ1-2 TRBV9 TRBD1 TGTGCCAGCAGCGTAACAGGGGTAGACTATGGCTACACCTTC CASSVTGVDYGYTF
once TRBJ2-7 TRBV10-1 TRBD1 TGCGCCAGCAGCGGGACAGGTAACGACGAGCAGTACTTC CASSGTGNDEQYF
. TRBJ2-7 TRBV28 . TGTGCCAGCAGTTCTCACGAGGGGGGGTCCCCCTACGAGCAGTACTTC CASSSHEGGSPYEQYF
. TRBJ2-1 TRBV11-2 TRBD1 TGTGCCAGCAGCCATCAGAACAGGGGGGATGAGCAGTTCTTC CASSHQNRGDEQFF
once TRBJ2-1 TRBV9 TRBD1 TGTGCCAGCAGCGGAGACAGGGGCCCCTACAATGAGCAGTTCTTC CASSGDRGPYNEQFF
few TRBJ2-7 TRBV6-5 . TGTGCCAGCAGTTACGGGGGCTCTCCCTCCTACGAGCAGTACTTC CASSYGGSPSYEQYF
. TRBJ2-2 TRBV2 . TGTGCCAGCAGCGACATAAACACCGGGGAGCTGTTTTTT CASSDINTGELFF
. TRBJ2-7 TRBV27 . TGTGCCAGCAGTTTAGGGGGGACAGTCTCCTACGAGCAGTACTTC CASSLGGTVSYEQYF
once TRBJ2-7 TRBV4-3 . TGCGCCAGCAGCCAAGAGAGCTATCTTCTCTACGAGCAGTACTTC CASSQESYLLYEQYF
. TRBJ2-7 TRBV27 TRBD2 TGTGCCAGCCGTATATATGCCTGGACTAGCGGGAGATTCTACGAGCAGTACTTC CASRIYAWTSGRFYEQYF
. TRBJ2-6 TRBV5-4 . TGTGCCAGCAGCATACGGGGGACTGGGGCCAACGTCCTGACTTTC CASSIRGTGANVLTF
. TRBJ2-5 TRBV7-2 . TGTGCCAGCAGCTCTAGTCAAGAGACCCAGTACTTC CASSSSQETQYF
. TRBJ2-5 TRBV7-9 . TGTGCCAGCAGCTTAGGCCCCGGGGGACGAGAGACCCAGTACTTC CASSLGPGGRETQYF
. TRBJ1-4 TRBV7-2 . TGTGCCAGCAGCTTAGGGGCAGGGGTTAAAAAACTGTTTTTT CASSLGAGVKKLFF
. TRBJ1-1 TRBV6-1 . TGTGCCAGCAGTGAGGGCAGAAACCTCATGAACACTGAAGCTTTCTTT CASSEGRNLMNTEAFF
many TRBJ2-1 TRBV6-1 TRBD1 TGTGCCAGCAGCCGGGACAGGGGGCAGTACAATGAGCAGTTCTTC CASSRDRGQYNEQFF
. TRBJ2-7 TRBV5-1 . TGCGCCAGCAGCTCGACACCCACGAGCTCCTACGAGCAGTACTTC CASSSTPTSSYEQYF
few TRBJ2-7 TRBV5-4 . TGTGCCAGCAGCTTGGGCCGGGGGGAGCAGTACTTC CASSLGRGEQYF
. TRBJ2-1 TRBV18 TRBD2 TGTGCCAGCTCACCAATCAGCGGGAGCGGCAATGAGCAGTTCTTC CASSPISGSGNEQFF
. TRBJ1-4 TRBV10-3 . TGTGCCATCAGTGAGTTGCCCGTTGGTGAGTCTAATGAAAAACTGTTTTTT CAISELPVGESNEKLFF
. TRBJ2-1 TRBV7-3 TRBD1 TGTGCCAGCAGCCGAGGGACAGGGGGTCACAATGAGCAGTTCTTC CASSRGTGGHNEQFF
once TRBJ2-5 TRBV7-6 . TGTGCCAGCAGCTTTCAGGGGTCGCAAGAGACCCAGTACTTC CASSFQGSQETQYF
. TRBJ2-5 TRBV2 TRBD2 TGTGCCAGCACCCTAGCGGCCCAAGAGACCCAGTACTTC CASTLAAQETQYF
. TRBJ2-1 TRBV10-2 TRBD2 TGCGCCAGCTCTATTAGCGGGACCAACCTCGATGAGCAGTTCTTC CASSISGTNLDEQFF
. TRBJ2-5 TRBV7-9 TRBD1 TGTGCCAGCAGCGGGCAGGGGGCGTGGGAGACCCAGTACTTC CASSGQGAWETQYF
. TRBJ2-3 TRBV5-1 TRBD1 TGCGCCAGCAGCTCCATGACAGGGAGCACAGATACGCAGTATTTT CASSSMTGSTDTQYF
. TRBJ1-3 TRBV7-2 . TGTGCCAGCAGCCAGGGGACCTCTGGAAACACCATATATTTT CASSQGTSGNTIYF
. TRBJ1-1 TRBV7-8 . TGTGCCAGCAGCTTAGGGGGCCTGGTTACTGAAGCTTTCTTT CASSLGGLVTEAFF
few TRBJ1-2 TRBV10-3 . TGTGCCATCAGTGAACCGGGGGGAAGCTATGGCTACACCTTC CAISEPGGSYGYTF
. TRBJ2-7 TRBV6-4 . TGTGCCAGCAGTGACGAGGACAGCCCTCTCTACGAGCAGTACTTC CASSDEDSPLYEQYF
. TRBJ2-2 TRBV5-1 TRBD1 TGCGCCAGCAACCCGGGACAGGGAGACACCGGGGAGCTGTTTTTT CASNPGQGDTGELFF
. TRBJ1-1 TRBV19 . TGTGCCAGTAGTATAGTAACAGGAACTGAAGCTTTCTTT CASSIVTGTEAFF